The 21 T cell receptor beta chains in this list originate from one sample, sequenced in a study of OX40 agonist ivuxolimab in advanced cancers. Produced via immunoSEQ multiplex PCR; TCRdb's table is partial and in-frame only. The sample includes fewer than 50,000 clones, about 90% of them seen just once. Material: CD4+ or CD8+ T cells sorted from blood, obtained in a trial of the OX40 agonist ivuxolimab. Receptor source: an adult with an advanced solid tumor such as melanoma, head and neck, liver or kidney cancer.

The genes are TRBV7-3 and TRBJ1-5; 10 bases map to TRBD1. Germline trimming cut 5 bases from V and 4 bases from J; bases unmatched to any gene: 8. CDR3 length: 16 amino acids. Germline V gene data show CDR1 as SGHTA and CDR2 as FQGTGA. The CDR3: CASSQDRGNLNQPQHF. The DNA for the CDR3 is TGTGCCAGCAGCCAGGACAGGGGGAACCTAAATCAGCCCCAGCATTTT.

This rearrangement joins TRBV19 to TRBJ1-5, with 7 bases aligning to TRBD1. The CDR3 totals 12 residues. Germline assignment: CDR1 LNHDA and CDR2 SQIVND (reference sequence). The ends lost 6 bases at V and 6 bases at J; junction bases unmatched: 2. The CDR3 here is CASRYRGQPQHF. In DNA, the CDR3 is TGTGCCAGTAGATACAGGGGTCAGCCCCAGCATTTT.

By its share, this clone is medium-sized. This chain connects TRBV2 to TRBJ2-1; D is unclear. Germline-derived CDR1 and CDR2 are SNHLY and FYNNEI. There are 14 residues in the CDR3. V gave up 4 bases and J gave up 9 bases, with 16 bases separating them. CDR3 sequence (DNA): TGTGCCAGCAGTGTAAGGCTTCCCCGTCCTGAGCAGTTCTTC. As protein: CASSVRLPRPEQFF. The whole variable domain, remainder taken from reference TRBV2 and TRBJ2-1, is EPEVTQTPSHQVTQMGQEVILRCVPISNHLYFYWYRQILGQKVEFLVSFYNNEISEKSEIFDDQFSVERPDGSNFTLKIRSTKLEDSAMYFCASSVRLPRPEQFFGPGTRLTVL.

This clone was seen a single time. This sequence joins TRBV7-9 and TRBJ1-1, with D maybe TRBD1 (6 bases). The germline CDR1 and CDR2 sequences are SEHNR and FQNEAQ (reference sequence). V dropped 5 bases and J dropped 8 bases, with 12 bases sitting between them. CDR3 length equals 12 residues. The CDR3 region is CASSLGTLEAFF. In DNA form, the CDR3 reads TGTGCCAGCAGCCTCGGGACACTAGAAGCTTTCTTT.

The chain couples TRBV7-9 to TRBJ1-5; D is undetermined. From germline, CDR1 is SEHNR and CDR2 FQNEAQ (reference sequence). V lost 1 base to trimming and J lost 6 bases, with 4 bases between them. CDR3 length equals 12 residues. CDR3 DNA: TGTGCCAGCAGCTTAGGGAGTCAGCCCCAGCATTTT. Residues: CASSLGSQPQHF.

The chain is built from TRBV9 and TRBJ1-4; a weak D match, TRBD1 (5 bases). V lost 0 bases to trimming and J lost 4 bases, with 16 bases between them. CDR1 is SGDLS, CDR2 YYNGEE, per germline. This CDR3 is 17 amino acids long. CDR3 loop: CASSVGIGSQGNEKLFF. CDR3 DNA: TGTGCCAGCAGCGTAGGTATAGGAAGCCAGGGTAATGAAAAACTGTTTTTT.

Written as DNA, the CDR3 is TGTGCCAGCAGCGTAGGTGTAGGGGGCGGCAATGAGCAGTTCTTC. It specifies CASSVGVGGGNEQFF. This sequence joins TRBV9 and TRBJ2-1, with TRBD1 matching over 7 bases. The length of the CDR3 is 15 residues. Germline V gene data show CDR1 as SGDLS and CDR2 as YYNGEE. V shed 0 bases and J 6 bases; nucleotides not matched to a gene: 6.

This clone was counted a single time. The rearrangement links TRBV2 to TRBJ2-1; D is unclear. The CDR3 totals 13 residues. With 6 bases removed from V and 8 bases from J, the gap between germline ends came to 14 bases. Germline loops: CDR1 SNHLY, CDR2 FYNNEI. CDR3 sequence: CASSAYSSDEQFF. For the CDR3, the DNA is TGTGCCAGCAGCGCCTACTCCTCCGATGAGCAGTTCTTC.

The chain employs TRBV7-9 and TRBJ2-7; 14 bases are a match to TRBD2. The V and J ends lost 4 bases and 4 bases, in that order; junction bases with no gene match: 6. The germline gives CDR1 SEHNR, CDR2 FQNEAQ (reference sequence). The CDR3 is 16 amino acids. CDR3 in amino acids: CASSSDGLAGGYEQYV. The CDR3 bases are TGTGCCAGCAGCTCCGATGGACTAGCGGGAGGTTACGAGCAGTACGTC.

CDR3 bases: TGTGCCAGCAGCTTAGGGGACGGGGAGCTGTTTTTT. It encodes CASSLGDGELFF. The rearrangement uses TRBV7-3 and TRBJ2-2; no reliable D call. CDR3 length: 12 residues. The V and J ends lost 2 bases and 7 bases respectively, with 5 bases between them. Germline V gene sequence: CDR1 SGHTA, CDR2 FQGTGA.

This CDR3 is CASSEELLGIDEQFF. The CDR3 DNA reads TGTGCCAGCAGTGAAGAGTTATTGGGTATCGATGAGCAGTTCTTC. The rearrangement uses TRBV6-1 and TRBJ2-1; D remains unclear. CDR1 and CDR2 (germline): MNHNS, SASEGT. CDR3 size: 15 residues. Trimming removed 1 base from V and 8 bases from J, with 15 bases in between.

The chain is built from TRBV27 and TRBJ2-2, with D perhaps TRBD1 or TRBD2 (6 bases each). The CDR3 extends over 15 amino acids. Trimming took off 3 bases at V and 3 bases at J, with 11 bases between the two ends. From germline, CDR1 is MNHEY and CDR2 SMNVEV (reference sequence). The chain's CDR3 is CASSFGGADTGELFF. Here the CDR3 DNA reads TGTGCCAGCAGTTTCGGGGGCGCGGACACCGGGGAGCTGTTTTTT.

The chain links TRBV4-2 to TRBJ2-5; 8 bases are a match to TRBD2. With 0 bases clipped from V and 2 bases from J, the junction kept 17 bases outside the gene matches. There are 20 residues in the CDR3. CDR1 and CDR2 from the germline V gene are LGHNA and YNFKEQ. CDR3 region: CASSQDMRGRTSGQQETQYF. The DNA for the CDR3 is TGTGCCAGCAGCCAAGATATGCGGGGTAGAACTAGCGGACAACAAGAGACCCAGTACTTC.

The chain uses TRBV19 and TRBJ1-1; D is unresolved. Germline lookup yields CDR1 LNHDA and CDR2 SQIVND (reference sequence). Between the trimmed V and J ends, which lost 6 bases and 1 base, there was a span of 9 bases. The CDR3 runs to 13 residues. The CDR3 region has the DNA TGTGCCAGTAGACCGGAAAAGAACACTGAAGCTTTCTTT. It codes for CASRPEKNTEAFF.

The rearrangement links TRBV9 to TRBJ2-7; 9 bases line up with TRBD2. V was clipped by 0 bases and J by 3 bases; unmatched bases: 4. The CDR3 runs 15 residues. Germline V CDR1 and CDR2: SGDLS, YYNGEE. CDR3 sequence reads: CASSVGDSGSYEQYF. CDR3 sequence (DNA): TGTGCCAGCAGCGTAGGGGATAGCGGGAGCTACGAGCAGTACTTC. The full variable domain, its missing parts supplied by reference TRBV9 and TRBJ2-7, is DSGVTQTPKHLITATGQRVTLRCSPRSGDLSVYWYQQSLDQGLQFLIQYYNGEERAKGNILERFSAQQFPDLHSELNLSSLELGDSALYFCASSVGDSGSYEQYFGPGTRLTVT.

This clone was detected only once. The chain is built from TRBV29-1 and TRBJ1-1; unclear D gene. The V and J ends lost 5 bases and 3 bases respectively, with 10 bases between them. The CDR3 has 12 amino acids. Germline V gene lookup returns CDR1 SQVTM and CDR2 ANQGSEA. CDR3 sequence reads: CSVRTDDTEAFF. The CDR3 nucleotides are TGCAGCGTTCGTACGGATGACACTGAAGCTTTCTTT.

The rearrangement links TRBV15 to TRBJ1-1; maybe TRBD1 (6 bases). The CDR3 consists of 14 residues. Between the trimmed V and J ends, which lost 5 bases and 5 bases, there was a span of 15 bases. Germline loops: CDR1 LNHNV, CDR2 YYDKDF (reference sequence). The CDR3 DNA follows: TGTGCCACCAGCGAGGGGGGAGGGGGAACTGAAGCTTTCTTT. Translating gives CATSEGGGGTEAFF. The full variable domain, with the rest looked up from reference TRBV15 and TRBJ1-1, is DAMVIQNPRYQVTQFGKPVTLSCSQTLNHNVMYWYQQKSSQAPKLLFHYYDKDFNNEADTPDNFQSRRPNTSFCFLDIRSPGLGDTAMYLCATSEGGGGTEAFFGQGTRLTVV.

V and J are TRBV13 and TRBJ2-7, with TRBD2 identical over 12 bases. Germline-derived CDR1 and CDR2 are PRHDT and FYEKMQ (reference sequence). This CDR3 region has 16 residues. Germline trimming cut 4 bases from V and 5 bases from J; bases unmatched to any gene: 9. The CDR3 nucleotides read TGTGCCAGCAGCTCCCCAACTAGCGGGAGGCCCCACGAGCAGTACTTC. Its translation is CASSSPTSGRPHEQYF.

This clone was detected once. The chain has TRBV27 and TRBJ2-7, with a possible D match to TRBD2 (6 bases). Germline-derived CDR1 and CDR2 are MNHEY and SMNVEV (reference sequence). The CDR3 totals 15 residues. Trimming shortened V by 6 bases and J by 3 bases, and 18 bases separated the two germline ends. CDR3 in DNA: TGTGCCAGCAGCGTAGGGACTTCCCCATTCTACGAGCAGTACGTC. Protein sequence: CASSVGTSPFYEQYV.

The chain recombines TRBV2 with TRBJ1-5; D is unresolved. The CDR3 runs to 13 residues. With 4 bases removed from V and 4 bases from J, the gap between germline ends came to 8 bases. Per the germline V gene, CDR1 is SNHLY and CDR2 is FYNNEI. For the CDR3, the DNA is TGTGCCAGCAGTGGTGAAGGGAATCAGCCCCAGCATTTT. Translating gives CASSGEGNQPQHF.

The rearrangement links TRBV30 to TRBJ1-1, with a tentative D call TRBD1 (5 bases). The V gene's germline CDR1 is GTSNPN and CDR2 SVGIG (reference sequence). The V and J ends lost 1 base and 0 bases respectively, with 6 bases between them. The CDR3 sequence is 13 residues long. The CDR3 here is CAWSAGLNTEAFF. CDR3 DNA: TGTGCCTGGAGTGCGGGGCTGAACACTGAAGCTTTCTTT.